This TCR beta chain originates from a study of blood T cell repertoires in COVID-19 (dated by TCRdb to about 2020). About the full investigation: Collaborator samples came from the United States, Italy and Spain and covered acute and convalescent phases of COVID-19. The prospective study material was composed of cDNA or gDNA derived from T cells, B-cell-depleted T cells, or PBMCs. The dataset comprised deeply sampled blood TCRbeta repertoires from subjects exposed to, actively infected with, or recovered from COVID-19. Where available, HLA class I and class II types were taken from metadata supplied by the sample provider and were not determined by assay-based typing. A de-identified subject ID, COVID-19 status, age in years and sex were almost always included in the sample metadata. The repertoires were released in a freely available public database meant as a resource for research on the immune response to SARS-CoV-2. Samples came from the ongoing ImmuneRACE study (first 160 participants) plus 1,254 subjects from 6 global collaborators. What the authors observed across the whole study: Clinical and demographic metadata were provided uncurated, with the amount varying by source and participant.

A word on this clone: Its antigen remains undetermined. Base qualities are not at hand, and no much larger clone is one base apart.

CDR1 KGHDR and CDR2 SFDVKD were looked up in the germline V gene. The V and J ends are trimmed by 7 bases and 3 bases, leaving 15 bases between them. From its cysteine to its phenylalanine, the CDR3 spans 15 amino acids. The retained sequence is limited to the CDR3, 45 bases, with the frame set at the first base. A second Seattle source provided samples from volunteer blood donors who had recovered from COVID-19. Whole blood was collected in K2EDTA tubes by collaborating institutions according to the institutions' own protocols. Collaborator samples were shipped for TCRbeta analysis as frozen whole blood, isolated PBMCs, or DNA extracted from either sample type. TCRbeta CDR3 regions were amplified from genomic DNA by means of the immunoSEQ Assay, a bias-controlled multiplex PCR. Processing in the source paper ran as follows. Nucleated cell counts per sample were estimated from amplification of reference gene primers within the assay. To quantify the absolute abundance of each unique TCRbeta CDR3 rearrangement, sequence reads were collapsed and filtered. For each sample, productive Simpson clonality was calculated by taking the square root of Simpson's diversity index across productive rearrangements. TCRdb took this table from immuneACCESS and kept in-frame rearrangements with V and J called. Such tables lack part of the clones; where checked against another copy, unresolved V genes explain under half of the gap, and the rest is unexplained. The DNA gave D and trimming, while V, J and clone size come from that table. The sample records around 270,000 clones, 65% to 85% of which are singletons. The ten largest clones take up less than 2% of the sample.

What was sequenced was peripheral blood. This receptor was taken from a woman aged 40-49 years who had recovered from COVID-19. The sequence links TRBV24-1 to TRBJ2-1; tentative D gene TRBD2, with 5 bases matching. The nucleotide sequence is TGTGCCACCAGAGGTCCAGCGGACCTCTACAATGAGCAGTTCTTC. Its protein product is CATRGPADLYNEQFF.